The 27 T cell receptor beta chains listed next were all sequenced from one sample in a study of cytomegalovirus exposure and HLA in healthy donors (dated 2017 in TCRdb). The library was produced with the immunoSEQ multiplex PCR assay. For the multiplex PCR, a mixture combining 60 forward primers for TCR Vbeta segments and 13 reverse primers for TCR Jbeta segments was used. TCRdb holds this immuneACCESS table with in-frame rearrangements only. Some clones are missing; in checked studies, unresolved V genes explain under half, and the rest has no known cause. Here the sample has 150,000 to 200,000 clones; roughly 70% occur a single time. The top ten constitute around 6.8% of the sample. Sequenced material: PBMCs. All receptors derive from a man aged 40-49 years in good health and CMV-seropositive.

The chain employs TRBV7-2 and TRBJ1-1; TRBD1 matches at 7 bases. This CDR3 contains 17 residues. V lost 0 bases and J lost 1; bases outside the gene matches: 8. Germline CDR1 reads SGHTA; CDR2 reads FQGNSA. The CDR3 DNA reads TGTGCCAGCAGCTTAGCCCATTCCGGGACAGCGAACACTGAAGCTTTCTTT. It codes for CASSLAHSGTANTEAFF. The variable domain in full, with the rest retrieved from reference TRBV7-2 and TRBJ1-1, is GAGVSQSPSNKVTEKGKDVELRCDPISGHTALYWYRQSLGQGLEFLIYFQGNSAPDKSGLPSDRFSAERTGGSVSTLTIQRTQQEDSAVYLCASSLAHSGTANTEAFFGQGTRLTVV.

The CDR3 is CASSLVPQGTEAFF. CDR3 sequence (DNA): TGTGCCAGCAGCTTAGTTCCCCAGGGAACTGAAGCTTTCTTT. The V gene is TRBV7-2, the J gene TRBJ1-1; D may be TRBD1 (5 bases). Trimming cost V 1 base and J 5 bases, with 11 bases left between them. The CDR3 extends over 14 amino acids. Germline CDR1 reads SGHTA; CDR2 reads FQGNSA. The full variable domain, its missing parts supplied by reference TRBV7-2 and TRBJ1-1, is GAGVSQSPSNKVTEKGKDVELRCDPISGHTALYWYRQSLGQGLEFLIYFQGNSAPDKSGLPSDRFSAERTGGSVSTLTIQRTQQEDSAVYLCASSLVPQGTEAFFGQGTRLTVV.

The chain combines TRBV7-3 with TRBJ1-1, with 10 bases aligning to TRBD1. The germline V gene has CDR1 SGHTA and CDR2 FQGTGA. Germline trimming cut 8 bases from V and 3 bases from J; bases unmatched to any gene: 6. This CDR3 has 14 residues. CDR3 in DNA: TGTGCCAGCGGAAGGACAGGGGGATACACTGAAGCTTTCTTT. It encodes CASGRTGGYTEAFF.

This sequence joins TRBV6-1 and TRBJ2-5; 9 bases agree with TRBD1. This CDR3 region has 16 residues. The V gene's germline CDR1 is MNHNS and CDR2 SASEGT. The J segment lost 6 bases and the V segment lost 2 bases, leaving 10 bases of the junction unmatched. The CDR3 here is CASSEPGQGVKKTQYF. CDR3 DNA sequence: TGTGCCAGCAGTGAACCGGGACAGGGAGTGAAGAAGACCCAGTACTTC.

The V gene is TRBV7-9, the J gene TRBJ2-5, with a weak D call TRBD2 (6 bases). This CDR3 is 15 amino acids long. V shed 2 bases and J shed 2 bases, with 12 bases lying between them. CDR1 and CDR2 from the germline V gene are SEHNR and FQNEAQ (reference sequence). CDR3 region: CASSLLAGPQETQYF. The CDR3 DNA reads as TGTGCCAGCAGCTTATTGGCGGGGCCGCAAGAGACCCAGTACTTC.

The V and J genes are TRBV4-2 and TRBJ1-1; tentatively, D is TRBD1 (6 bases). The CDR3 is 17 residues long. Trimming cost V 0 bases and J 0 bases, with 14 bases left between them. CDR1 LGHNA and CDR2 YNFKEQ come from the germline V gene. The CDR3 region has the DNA TGTGCCAGCAGCCAAGAGATCAGGGGACGGATGAACACTGAAGCTTTCTTT. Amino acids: CASSQEIRGRMNTEAFF.

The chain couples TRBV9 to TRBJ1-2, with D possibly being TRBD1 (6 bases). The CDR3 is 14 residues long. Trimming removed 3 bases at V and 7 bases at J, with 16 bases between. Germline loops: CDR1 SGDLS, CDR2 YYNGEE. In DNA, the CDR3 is TGTGCCAGCAGCGGGCGGGGGGGGCTGGTTGGCTACACCTTC. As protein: CASSGRGGLVGYTF.

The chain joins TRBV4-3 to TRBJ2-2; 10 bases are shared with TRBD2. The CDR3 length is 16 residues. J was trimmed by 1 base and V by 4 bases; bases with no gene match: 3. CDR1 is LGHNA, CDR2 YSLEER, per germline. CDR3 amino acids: CASSPRTSGNTGELFF. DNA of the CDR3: TGCGCCAGCAGCCCTCGGACTAGCGGGAACACCGGGGAGCTGTTTTTT.

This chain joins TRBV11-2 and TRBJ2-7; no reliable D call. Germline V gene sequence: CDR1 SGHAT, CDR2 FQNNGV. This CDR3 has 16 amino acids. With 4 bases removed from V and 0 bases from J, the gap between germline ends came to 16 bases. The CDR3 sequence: CASSSTAIRYSYEQYF. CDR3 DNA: TGTGCCAGCAGCTCAACCGCTATCAGGTACTCCTACGAGCAGTACTTC.

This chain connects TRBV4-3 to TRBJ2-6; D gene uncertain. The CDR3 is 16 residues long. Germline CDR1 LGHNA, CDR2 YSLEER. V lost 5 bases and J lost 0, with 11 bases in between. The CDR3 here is CASSRGQNSGANVLTF. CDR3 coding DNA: TGCGCCAGCAGCAGAGGCCAGAACTCTGGGGCCAACGTCCTGACTTTC.

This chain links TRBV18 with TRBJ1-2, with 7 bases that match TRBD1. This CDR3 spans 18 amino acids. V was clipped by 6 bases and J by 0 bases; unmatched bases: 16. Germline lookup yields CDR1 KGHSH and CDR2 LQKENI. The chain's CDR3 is CASSLWGEGATTNYGYTF. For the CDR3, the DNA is TGTGCCAGCTCCCTGTGGGGAGAGGGGGCGACGACTAACTATGGCTACACCTTC.

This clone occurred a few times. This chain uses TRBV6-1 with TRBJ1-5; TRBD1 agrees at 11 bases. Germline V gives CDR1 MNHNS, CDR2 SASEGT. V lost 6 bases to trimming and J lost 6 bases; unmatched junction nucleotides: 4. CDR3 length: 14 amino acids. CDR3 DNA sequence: TGTGCCAGCAGCGGGACAGGGGGTGTTCAGCCCCAGCATTTT. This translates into CASSGTGGVQPQHF.

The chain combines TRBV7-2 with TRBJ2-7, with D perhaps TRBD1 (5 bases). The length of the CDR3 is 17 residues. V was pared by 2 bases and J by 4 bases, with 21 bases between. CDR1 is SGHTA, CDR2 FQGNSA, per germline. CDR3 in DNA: TGTGCCAGCAGCTTAAAATCGGACATTCGTCCTCTATACGAGCAGTACTTC. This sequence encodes CASSLKSDIRPLYEQYF.

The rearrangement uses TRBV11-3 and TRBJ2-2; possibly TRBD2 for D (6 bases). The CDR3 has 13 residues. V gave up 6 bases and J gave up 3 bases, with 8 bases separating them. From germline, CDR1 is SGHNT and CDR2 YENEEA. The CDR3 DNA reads TGTGCCAGCAGTCGGGACTACACCGGGGAGCTGTTTTTT. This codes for CASSRDYTGELFF.

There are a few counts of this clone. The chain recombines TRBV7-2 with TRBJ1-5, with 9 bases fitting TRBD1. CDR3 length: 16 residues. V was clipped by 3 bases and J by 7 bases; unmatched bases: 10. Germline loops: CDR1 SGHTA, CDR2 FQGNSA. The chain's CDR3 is CASSFAAGTGYQPQHF. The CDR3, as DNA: TGTGCCAGCAGCTTTGCTGCCGGGACAGGGTACCAGCCCCAGCATTTT. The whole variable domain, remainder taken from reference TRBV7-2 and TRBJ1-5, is GAGVSQSPSNKVTEKGKDVELRCDPISGHTALYWYRQSLGQGLEFLIYFQGNSAPDKSGLPSDRFSAERTGGSVSTLTIQRTQQEDSAVYLCASSFAAGTGYQPQHFGDGTRLSIL.

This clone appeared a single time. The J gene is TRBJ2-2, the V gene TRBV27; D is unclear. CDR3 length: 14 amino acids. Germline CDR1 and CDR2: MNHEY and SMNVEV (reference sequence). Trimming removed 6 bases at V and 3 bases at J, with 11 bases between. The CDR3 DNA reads TGTGCCAGCAGCCTCGCGGTCGACACCGGGGAGCTGTTTTTT. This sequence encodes CASSLAVDTGELFF.

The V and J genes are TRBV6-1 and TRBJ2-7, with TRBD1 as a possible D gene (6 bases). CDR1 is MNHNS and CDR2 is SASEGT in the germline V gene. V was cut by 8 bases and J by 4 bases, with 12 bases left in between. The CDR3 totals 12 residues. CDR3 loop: CASARTVYEQYF. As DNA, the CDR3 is TGTGCCAGCGCCCGGACAGTTTACGAGCAGTACTTC.

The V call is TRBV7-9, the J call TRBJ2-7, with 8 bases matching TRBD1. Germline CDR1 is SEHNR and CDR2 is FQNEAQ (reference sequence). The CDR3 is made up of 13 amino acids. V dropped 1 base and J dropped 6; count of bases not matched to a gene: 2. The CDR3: CASSLGTGCEQYF. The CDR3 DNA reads TGTGCCAGCAGCTTAGGGACAGGGTGCGAGCAGTACTTC. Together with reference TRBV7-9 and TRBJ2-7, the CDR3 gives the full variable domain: DTGVSQNPRHKITKRGQNVTFRCDPISEHNRLYWYRQTLGQGPEFLTYFQNEAQLEKSRLLSDRFSAERPKGSFSTLEIQRTEQGDSAMYLCASSLGTGCEQYFGPGTRLTVT.

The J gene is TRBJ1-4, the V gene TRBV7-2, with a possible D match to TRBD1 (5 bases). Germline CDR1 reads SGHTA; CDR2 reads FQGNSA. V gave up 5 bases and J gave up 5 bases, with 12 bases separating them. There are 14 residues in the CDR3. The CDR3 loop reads CASSPGRENEKLFF. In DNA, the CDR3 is TGTGCCAGCAGCCCGGGGCGGGAGAATGAAAAACTGTTTTTT.

This CDR3 reads CASRLRLADKRDRETQYF. CDR3 nucleotides: TGTGCAAGTCGCTTAAGACTAGCGGACAAGAGGGACCGGGAGACCCAGTACTTC. V and J are TRBV12-2 and TRBJ2-5; the table names TRBD2, a call not compared with the DNA. TRBV12-2 is tagged as a pseudogene. This CDR3 region has 18 residues.

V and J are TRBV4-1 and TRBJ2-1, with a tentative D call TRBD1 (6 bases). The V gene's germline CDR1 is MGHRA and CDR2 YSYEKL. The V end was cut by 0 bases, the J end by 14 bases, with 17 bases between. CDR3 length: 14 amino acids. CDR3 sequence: CASSQERGDRSKFF. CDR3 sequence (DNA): TGCGCCAGCAGCCAAGAAAGGGGCGACAGGAGCAAGTTCTTC.

The CDR3: CASSLARHTEAFF. CDR3 bases: TGTGCCAGCAGCTTAGCGCGACATACTGAAGCTTTCTTT. The rearrangement links TRBV7-9 to TRBJ1-1; D is uncertain. Germline V gene lookup returns CDR1 SEHNR and CDR2 FQNEAQ (reference sequence). This CDR3 contains 13 residues. V was clipped by 0 bases and J by 5 bases, with 7 bases between them.

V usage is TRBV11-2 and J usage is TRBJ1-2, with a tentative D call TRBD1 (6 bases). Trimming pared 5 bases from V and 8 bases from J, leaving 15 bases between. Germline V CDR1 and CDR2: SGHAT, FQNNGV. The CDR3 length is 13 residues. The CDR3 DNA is TGTGCCAGCAGCCGCTACAGGGATGGGGGCTACACCTTC. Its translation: CASSRYRDGGYTF.

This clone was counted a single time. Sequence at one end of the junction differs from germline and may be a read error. In nucleotides, the CDR3 is TGTGCCAGCTCACCACTCTCAGGGGTTGACTATGGCCACACCTTC. Its protein is CASSPLSGVDYGHTF. V and J are TRBV18 and TRBJ1-2; a possible D gene is TRBD1 (6 bases). The CDR3 runs 15 residues. The germline V gene has CDR1 KGHSH and CDR2 LQKENI.

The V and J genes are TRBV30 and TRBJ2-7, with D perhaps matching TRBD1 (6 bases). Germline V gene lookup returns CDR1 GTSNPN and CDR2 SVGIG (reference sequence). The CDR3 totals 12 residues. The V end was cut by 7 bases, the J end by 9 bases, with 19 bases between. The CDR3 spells CASSTGAWGQYF. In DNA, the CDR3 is TGTGCCTCGTCGACAGGCGCCTGGGGGCAGTACTTC.

The CDR3 is CASSPEERYGYTF. The CDR3 nucleotides read TGTGCCAGCTCACCTGAGGAACGGTATGGCTACACCTTC. This chain connects TRBV18 to TRBJ1-2; D is undetermined. This CDR3 comprises 13 residues. The V gene's germline CDR1 is KGHSH and CDR2 LQKENI. Between the trimmed V and J ends, which lost 3 bases and 5 bases, there was a span of 10 bases.

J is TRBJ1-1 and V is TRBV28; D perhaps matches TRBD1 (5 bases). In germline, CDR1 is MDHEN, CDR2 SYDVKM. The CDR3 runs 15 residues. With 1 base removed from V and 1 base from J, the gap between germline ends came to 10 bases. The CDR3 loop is CASSLYGGANTEAFF. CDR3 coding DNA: TGTGCCAGCAGTTTATATGGCGGGGCGAACACTGAAGCTTTCTTT.